This TCR beta chain appears in the sequencing data of a study of T cell changes during pregnancy in multiple sclerosis. Generated by immunoSEQ multiplex PCR, the TCRdb table keeps only in-frame clones and is missing some. Seen here are about 70,000 clones, 80% to 95% observed once, and the top ten hold over 2%. Germline CDR1 and CDR2: GTSNPN and SVGIG (reference sequence). The CDR3 sequence is 15 residues long. Unmatched junction bases numbered 12, after V lost 4 bases and J lost 4 bases. The material sequenced was peripheral blood, taken in the first trimester of pregnancy. This sequence joins TRBV30 and TRBJ2-7; 8 bases are shared with TRBD1. The receptor comes from a female donor with multiple sclerosis, enrolled in a pregnancy study. The CDR3 sequence is CAWTHSRDRFYEQYF. As DNA, the CDR3 is TGTGCCTGGACTCACTCCCGGGACAGGTTTTACGAGCAGTACTTC.